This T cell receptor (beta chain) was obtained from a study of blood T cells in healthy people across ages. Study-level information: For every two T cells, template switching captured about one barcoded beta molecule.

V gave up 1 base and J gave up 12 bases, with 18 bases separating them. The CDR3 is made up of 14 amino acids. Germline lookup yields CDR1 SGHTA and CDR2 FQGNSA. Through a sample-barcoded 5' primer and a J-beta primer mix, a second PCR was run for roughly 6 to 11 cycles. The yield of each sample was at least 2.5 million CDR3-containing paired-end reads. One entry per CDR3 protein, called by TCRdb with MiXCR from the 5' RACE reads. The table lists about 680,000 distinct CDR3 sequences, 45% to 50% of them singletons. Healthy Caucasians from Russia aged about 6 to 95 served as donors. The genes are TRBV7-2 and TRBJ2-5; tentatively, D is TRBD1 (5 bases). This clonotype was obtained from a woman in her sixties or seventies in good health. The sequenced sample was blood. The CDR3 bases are TGTGCCAGCAGCTTAGACAGGAGAGGACGCGAGAAGTACTTC. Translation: CASSLDRRGREKYF.